This TCR beta chain stems from a study of PD-1 blockade in classical Hodgkin lymphoma. Study findings and constraints: Reports indicated that newly diagnosed patients had lower baseline TCR diversity than healthy donors did. Repertoire differences lack defined causes, possibly disease activity or prior therapy.

Every patient relapsed after autologous stem cell transplantation, and brentuximab vedotin exposure varied. Relapsed/refractory classical Hodgkin lymphoma patients had complete, partial or progressive responses. Some clones are missing from TCRdb's copy, which holds only in-frame ones; the method was immunoSEQ multiplex PCR. The table lists around 19,000 clones, 73% of them singletons. This CDR3 is built from 13 residues. Notes on this clone: The antigen remains undetermined.

The clonotype was recovered from a human donor with classical Hodgkin lymphoma. V is TRBV21-1 and J is TRBJ1-2. TRBV21-1 is listed as a pseudogene. Sequences were derived from peripheral blood mononuclear cells (PBMCs), sampled before the second cycle of nivolumab. The CDR3 sequence is CASSKVRADGYTF. In DNA form, the CDR3 reads TGTGCCAGCAGCAAAGTAAGAGCGGATGGCTACACCTTC.